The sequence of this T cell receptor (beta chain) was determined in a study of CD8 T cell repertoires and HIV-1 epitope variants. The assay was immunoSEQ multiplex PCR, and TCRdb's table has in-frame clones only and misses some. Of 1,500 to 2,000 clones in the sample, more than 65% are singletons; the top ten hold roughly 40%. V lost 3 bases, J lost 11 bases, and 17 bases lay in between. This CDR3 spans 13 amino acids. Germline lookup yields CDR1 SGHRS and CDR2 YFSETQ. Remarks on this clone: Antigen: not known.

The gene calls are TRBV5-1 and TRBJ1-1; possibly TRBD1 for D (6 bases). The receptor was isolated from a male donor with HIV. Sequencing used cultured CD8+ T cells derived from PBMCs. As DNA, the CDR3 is TGCGCCAGCAGCTACCCTACAGGGCTAGAGGCTTTCTTT. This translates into CASSYPTGLEAFF.